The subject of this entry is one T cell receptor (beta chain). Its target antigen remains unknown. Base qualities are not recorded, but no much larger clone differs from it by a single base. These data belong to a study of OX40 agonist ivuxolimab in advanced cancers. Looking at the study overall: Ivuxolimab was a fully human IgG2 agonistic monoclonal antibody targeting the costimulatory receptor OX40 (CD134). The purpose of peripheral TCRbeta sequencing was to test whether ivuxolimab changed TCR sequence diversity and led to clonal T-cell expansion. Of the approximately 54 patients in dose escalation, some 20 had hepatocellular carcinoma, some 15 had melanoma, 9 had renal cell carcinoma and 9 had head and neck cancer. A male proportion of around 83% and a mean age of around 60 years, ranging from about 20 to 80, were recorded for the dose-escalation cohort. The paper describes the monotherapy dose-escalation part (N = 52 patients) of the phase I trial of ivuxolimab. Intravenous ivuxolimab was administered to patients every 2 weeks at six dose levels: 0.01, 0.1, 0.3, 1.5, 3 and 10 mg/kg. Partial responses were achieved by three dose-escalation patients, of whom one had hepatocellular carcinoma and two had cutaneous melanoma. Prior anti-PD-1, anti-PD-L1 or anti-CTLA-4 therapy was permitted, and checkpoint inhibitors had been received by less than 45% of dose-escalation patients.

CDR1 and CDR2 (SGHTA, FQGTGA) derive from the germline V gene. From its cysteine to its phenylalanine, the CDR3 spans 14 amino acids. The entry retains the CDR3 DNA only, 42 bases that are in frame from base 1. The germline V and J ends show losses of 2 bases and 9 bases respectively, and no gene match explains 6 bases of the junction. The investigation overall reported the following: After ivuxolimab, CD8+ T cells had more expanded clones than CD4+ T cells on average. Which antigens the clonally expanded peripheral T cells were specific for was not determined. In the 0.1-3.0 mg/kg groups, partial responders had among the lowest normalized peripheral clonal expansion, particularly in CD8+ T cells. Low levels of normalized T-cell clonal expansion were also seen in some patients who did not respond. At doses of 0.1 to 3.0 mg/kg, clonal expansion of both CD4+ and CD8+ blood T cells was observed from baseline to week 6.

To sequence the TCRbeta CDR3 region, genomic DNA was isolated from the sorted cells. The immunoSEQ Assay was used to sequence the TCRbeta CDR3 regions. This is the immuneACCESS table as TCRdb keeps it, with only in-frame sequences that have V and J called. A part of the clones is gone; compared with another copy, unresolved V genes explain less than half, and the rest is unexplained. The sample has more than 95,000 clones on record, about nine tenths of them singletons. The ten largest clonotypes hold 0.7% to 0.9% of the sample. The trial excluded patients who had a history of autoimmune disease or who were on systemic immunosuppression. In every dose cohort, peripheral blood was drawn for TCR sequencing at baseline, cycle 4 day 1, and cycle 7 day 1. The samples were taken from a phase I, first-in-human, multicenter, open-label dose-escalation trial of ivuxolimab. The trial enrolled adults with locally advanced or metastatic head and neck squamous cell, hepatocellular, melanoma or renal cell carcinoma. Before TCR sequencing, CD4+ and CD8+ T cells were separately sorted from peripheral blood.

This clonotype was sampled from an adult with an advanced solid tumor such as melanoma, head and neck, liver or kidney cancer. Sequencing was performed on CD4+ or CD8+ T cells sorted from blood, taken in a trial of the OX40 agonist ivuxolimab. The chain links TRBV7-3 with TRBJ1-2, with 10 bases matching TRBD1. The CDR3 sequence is CASSLLGTGESYTF. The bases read TGTGCCAGCAGCTTACTTGGGACAGGGGAGAGCTACACCTTC.